What follows are 30 T cell receptor beta chains derived from one specimen sequenced in a study of blood T cell repertoires in COVID-19. Sequenced by immunoSEQ multiplex PCR; TCRdb stores in-frame clones only, minus some. The table lists about 140,000 clones, about three quarters of them singletons, with under 3% in the top ten. The specimen sequenced was PBMCs or T cells enriched from blood (not recorded which). The receptors derive from a woman in her fifties or sixties who had recovered from COVID-19.

The V gene is TRBV7-2, the J gene TRBJ2-7; 12 bases are shared with TRBD2. Germline-derived CDR1 and CDR2 are SGHTA and FQGNSA. The V gene end was trimmed by 5 bases and the J gene end by 4 bases; junction bases not matched to a gene: 18. The CDR3 consists of 19 residues. The CDR3 here is CASSPRLAGVKPTRYEQYF. In DNA, the CDR3 is TGTGCCAGCAGCCCCCGACTAGCGGGAGTCAAACCCACGAGATACGAGCAGTACTTC.

The V gene is TRBV6-5, the J gene TRBJ1-1; D gene unclear. There are 16 residues in the CDR3. The V end lost 2 bases, the J end lost 3 bases, and 16 bases lay between the germline ends. CDR1 MNHEY and CDR2 SVGAGI come from the germline V gene. The DNA for the CDR3 is TGTGCCAGCAGTTACCTAATGGGGAGGAGGGACACTGAAGCTTTCTTT. Translated, it gives CASSYLMGRRDTEAFF.

The chain carries TRBV24-1 and TRBJ2-5; D remains unclear. With 4 bases removed from V and 4 bases from J, the gap between germline ends came to 12 bases. The germline gives CDR1 KGHDR, CDR2 SFDVKD. The CDR3 length is 14 residues. The CDR3 is CATSEWARPETQYF. The CDR3 bases are TGTGCCACCAGTGAGTGGGCCCGGCCAGAGACCCAGTACTTC.

The chain joins TRBV2 to TRBJ1-5; maybe TRBD1 (5 bases). This CDR3 comprises 13 residues. Germline CDR1 and CDR2: SNHLY and FYNNEI. Trimming removed 9 bases from V and 5 bases from J, with 14 bases in between. The CDR3 sequence: CASIVSRDQPQHF. The CDR3 DNA reads as TGTGCCAGTATTGTTAGCAGGGATCAGCCCCAGCATTTT.

This chain joins TRBV7-9 and TRBJ1-2, with D tentatively TRBD1 (6 bases). With 5 bases removed from V and 6 bases from J, the gap between germline ends came to 16 bases. Germline V gene lookup returns CDR1 SEHNR and CDR2 FQNEAQ (reference sequence). This CDR3 has 14 amino acids. Here the CDR3 reads CASSLTRQGNGYTF. In DNA form, the CDR3 reads TGTGCCAGCAGCCTCACGCGGCAGGGGAATGGCTACACCTTC. Together with reference TRBV7-9 and TRBJ1-2, the CDR3 gives the full variable domain: DTGVSQNPRHKITKRGQNVTFRCDPISEHNRLYWYRQTLGQGPEFLTYFQNEAQLEKSRLLSDRFSAERPKGSFSTLEIQRTEQGDSAMYLCASSLTRQGNGYTFGSGTRLTVV.

V usage is TRBV9 and J usage is TRBJ2-1; D unclear. V lost 0 bases and J lost 2, with 3 bases in between. Germline V gene sequence: CDR1 SGDLS, CDR2 YYNGEE. This CDR3 is built from 13 residues. The CDR3 protein is CASSVATYNEQFF. In DNA form, the CDR3 reads TGTGCCAGCAGCGTAGCTACCTACAATGAGCAGTTCTTC.

The genes are TRBV3-1 (or the pseudogene TRBV3-2) and TRBJ1-4; D unclear. Trimming stripped 2 bases from V and 10 bases from J, with 17 bases between. Looked up from germline, CDR1 is LGHDT and CDR2 is YNNKEL (reference sequence). The CDR3 consists of 15 residues. This CDR3 reads CASSQYRGRDGKLFF. The CDR3 nucleotides are TGTGCCAGCAGCCAATATAGAGGGCGTGATGGAAAACTGTTTTTT.

The chain links TRBV2 to TRBJ1-5; TRBD1 matches at 9 bases. Trimming removed 6 bases from V and 12 bases from J; junction bases left unmatched: 15. CDR3 size: 15 residues. CDR1 is SNHLY and CDR2 is FYNNEI in the germline V gene. CDR3 coding DNA: TGTGCCAGCAGCCTGCAACAGGGGGCCCCCTTGTACCAGCATTTT. Translated: CASSLQQGAPLYQHF. The full variable domain, rest sourced from reference TRBV2 and TRBJ1-5, is EPEVTQTPSHQVTQMGQEVILRCVPISNHLYFYWYRQILGQKVEFLVSFYNNEISEKSEIFDDQFSVERPDGSNFTLKIRSTKLEDSAMYFCASSLQQGAPLYQHFGDGTRLSIL.

The chain is built from TRBV28 and TRBJ1-2, with 8 positions matching TRBD1. Germline V gene sequence: CDR1 MDHEN, CDR2 SYDVKM. The CDR3 contains 12 residues. The V gene end was trimmed by 11 bases and the J gene end by 7 bases; junction bases not matched to a gene: 9. The CDR3 spells CASGQELLGYTF. For the CDR3, the DNA is TGTGCCTCGGGACAGGAGCTTCTTGGCTACACCTTC.

The chain couples TRBV4-1 to TRBJ1-1, with TRBD1 as a possible D gene (6 bases). Per germline, CDR1 MGHRA and CDR2 YSYEKL. V was clipped by 4 bases and J by 2 bases, with 17 bases between them. This CDR3 has 16 residues. Written as DNA, the CDR3 is TGCGCCAGCAGCCCACGAGAGACAGGTCTTAACACTGAAGCTTTCTTT. As protein: CASSPRETGLNTEAFF.

The rearrangement joins TRBV3-1 (or the pseudogene TRBV3-2) to TRBJ1-1; possible D gene TRBD1, 5 bases. This CDR3 is built from 14 residues. CDR1 is LGHDT, CDR2 YNNKEL, per germline (reference sequence). V lost 5 bases, J lost 0 bases, and 10 bases lay in between. CDR3 loop: CASSKQVLNTEAFF. CDR3 DNA: TGTGCCAGCAGCAAACAGGTTTTGAACACTGAAGCTTTCTTT.

This chain uses TRBV4-2 with TRBJ1-2; D ambiguous. Trimming removed 1 base at V and 4 bases at J, with 7 bases between. CDR3 length: 13 residues. The V gene's germline CDR1 is LGHNA and CDR2 YNFKEQ. CDR3 amino acids: CASSQGAFYGYTF. The CDR3 region has the DNA TGTGCCAGCAGCCAAGGGGCTTTCTATGGCTACACCTTC.

This chain uses TRBV6-5 with TRBJ1-1, with 8 bases identical to TRBD1. The ends lost 5 bases at V and 0 bases at J; junction bases unmatched: 5. Germline-derived CDR1 and CDR2 are MNHEY and SVGAGI. CDR3 length: 15 amino acids. Here the CDR3 DNA reads TGTGCCAGCAGTAATAGGGACAGGCTGAACACTGAAGCTTTCTTT. This codes for CASSNRDRLNTEAFF.

This clone was observed once. The gene calls are TRBV29-1 and TRBJ1-2, with a possible D match to TRBD1 (5 bases). The germline CDR1 and CDR2 sequences are SQVTM and ANQGSEA. V was pared by 6 bases and J by 3 bases, with 20 bases between. The CDR3 is 15 residues long. CDR3 coding DNA: TGCAGCGTCGTTACTACGAAGCCAGGGCACTATGGCTACACCTTC. It encodes CSVVTTKPGHYGYTF.

This rearrangement joins TRBV6-5 to TRBJ2-2, with a possible D match to TRBD1 (5 bases). Trimming removed 6 bases at V and 3 bases at J, with 8 bases between. This CDR3 has 13 residues. The germline CDR1 and CDR2 sequences are MNHEY and SVGAGI. Written as DNA, the CDR3 is TGTGCCAGCAGGTCCAGGGACACCGGGGAGCTGTTTTTT. Its protein product is CASRSRDTGELFF.

The chain uses TRBV28 and TRBJ2-7; 13 nucleotides align to TRBD2. V lost 4 bases and J lost 4; bases outside the gene matches: 7. Germline V CDR1 and CDR2: MDHEN, SYDVKM. This CDR3 has 16 amino acids. CDR3 in DNA: TGTGCCAGCAGTTCTCCGACTAGCGGGAGGCATTACGAGCAGTACTTC. The encoded protein is CASSSPTSGRHYEQYF.

The rearrangement joins TRBV14 to TRBJ2-3, with TRBD2 matching 12 bases. CDR1 and CDR2 from the germline V gene are SGHDN and FVKESK. This CDR3 has 17 amino acids. The V segment lost 3 bases and the J segment 2 bases; nucleotides outside the gene matches: 6. The CDR3 nucleotides are TGTGCCAGCAGCCACCCCCTAGCGGGAGGGATCACAGATACGCAGTATTTT. Translated, it gives CASSHPLAGGITDTQYF.

The chain joins TRBV12-3 or TRBV12-4 to TRBJ1-4; D not resolved. The V end was cut by 6 bases, the J end by 4 bases, with 9 bases between. The CDR3 spans 13 residues. The CDR3 nucleotides read TGTGCCAGCAGCCAGAGACTTAATGAAAAACTGTTTTTT. It is translated as CASSQRLNEKLFF.

This chain joins TRBV6-5 and TRBJ1-1; D possibly corresponds to TRBD1 (5 bases). V dropped 6 bases and J dropped 5 bases, with 16 bases sitting between them. This CDR3 is 14 amino acids long. The germline V gene has CDR1 MNHEY and CDR2 SVGAGI. This CDR3 reads CASSNYMGGTEAFF. The CDR3 DNA reads TGTGCCAGCAGCAATTACATGGGGGGTACTGAAGCTTTCTTT.

J is TRBJ2-4 and V is TRBV7-9, with D unresolved. The V and J ends lost 1 base and 0 bases respectively, with 4 bases between them. The length of the CDR3 is 14 residues. Germline CDR1 reads SEHNR; CDR2 reads FQNEAQ (reference sequence). This chain's CDR3 is CASSLVLAKNIQYF. The CDR3 bases are TGTGCCAGCAGCTTAGTTCTAGCCAAAAACATTCAGTACTTC. The variable domain in full, with the rest retrieved from reference TRBV7-9 and TRBJ2-4, is DTGVSQNPRHKITKRGQNVTFRCDPISEHNRLYWYRQTLGQGPEFLTYFQNEAQLEKSRLLSDRFSAERPKGSFSTLEIQRTEQGDSAMYLCASSLVLAKNIQYFGAGTRLSVL.

V and J are TRBV7-9 and TRBJ1-3; a possible D gene is TRBD1 (5 bases). The CDR3 has 16 residues. Germline V CDR1 and CDR2: SEHNR, FQNEAQ (reference sequence). The V end lost 4 bases, the J end lost 2 bases, and 15 bases lay between the germline ends. The CDR3 DNA follows: TGTGCCAGCAGCTCCCTCCCGGGGGGGGCTGGAAACACCATATATTTT. Its protein product is CASSSLPGGAGNTIYF.

The rearrangement joins TRBV27 to TRBJ1-2; D possibly corresponds to TRBD1 (5 bases). V lost 6 bases to trimming and J lost 4 bases, with 15 bases between them. CDR1 is MNHEY and CDR2 is SMNVEV in the germline V gene (reference sequence). The CDR3 is made up of 14 amino acids. The CDR3 DNA is TGTGCCAGCAGACCCTCGGGGGAAGGCTATGGCTACACCTTC. Protein product: CASRPSGEGYGYTF.

The chain is built from TRBV10-2 and TRBJ2-7, with D maybe TRBD2 (6 bases). From germline, CDR1 is WSHSY and CDR2 SAAADI. V was clipped by 8 bases and J by 3 bases, with 14 bases between them. The CDR3 is 13 residues long. The CDR3 bases are TGCGCCAGCGGCACTCGGGAGTACTACGAGCAGTACTTC. It yields the protein CASGTREYYEQYF.

The chain couples TRBV29-1 to TRBJ2-3, with D unresolved. Germline V gene sequence: CDR1 SQVTM, CDR2 ANQGSEA. The germline V and J ends were trimmed by 8 bases and 4 bases, with 7 bases remaining between them. The CDR3 runs 10 residues. The CDR3 nucleotides are TGCAGCCCTCTATCAGATACGCAGTATTTT. Amino acid sequence: CSPLSDTQYF.

V gene TRBV3-1 (or the pseudogene TRBV3-2) combines with J gene TRBJ2-7; TRBD2 agrees at 15 bases. Trimming removed 3 bases from V and 2 bases from J; junction bases left unmatched: 5. The CDR3 runs 17 residues. CDR1 is LGHDT and CDR2 is YNNKEL in the germline V gene (reference sequence). DNA for the CDR3: TGTGCCAGCAGCCATGGGGGACTAGCGGGAGGACCCTACGAGCAGTACTTC. The encoded protein is CASSHGGLAGGPYEQYF.

This rearrangement joins TRBV27 to TRBJ1-4, with D possibly TRBD1 on 6 matching bases. The CDR3 runs 15 residues. V lost 2 bases to trimming and J lost 8 bases, with 15 bases between them. CDR1 MNHEY and CDR2 SMNVEV come from the germline V gene (reference sequence). The CDR3 coding sequence is TGTGCCAGCAGTTTAGCTGAGCCGGGACACGAAAAACTGTTTTTT. The encoded protein is CASSLAEPGHEKLFF. Full variable domain (remainder filled in from reference TRBV27 and TRBJ1-4): EAQVTQNPRYLITVTGKKLTVTCSQNMNHEYMSWYRQDPGLGLRQIYYSMNVEVTDKGDVPEGYKVSRKEKRNFPLILESPSPNQTSLYFCASSLAEPGHEKLFFGSGTQLSVL.

The chain joins TRBV11-2 to TRBJ1-1, with TRBD1 matching 10 bases. Germline assignment: CDR1 SGHAT and CDR2 FQNNGV. This CDR3 is built from 15 residues. The V gene end was trimmed by 4 bases and the J gene end by 6 bases; junction bases not matched to a gene: 8. The CDR3 coding sequence is TGTGCCAGCAGCTCCCGACAGGGGGCGCGGGCTGAAGCTTTCTTT. Translating it yields CASSSRQGARAEAFF.

The chain's CDR3 is CATAHPVQETQYF. CDR3 DNA sequence: TGTGCCACCGCCCATCCAGTTCAAGAGACCCAGTACTTC. This chain connects TRBV6-5 to TRBJ2-5; no firm D call. Trimming pared 10 bases from V and 2 bases from J, leaving 14 bases between. Germline V gives CDR1 MNHEY, CDR2 SVGAGI. The CDR3 consists of 13 residues.

The rearrangement joins TRBV5-6 to TRBJ1-2; the D is unclear. CDR1 and CDR2 (germline): SGHDT, YYEEEE. V was pared by 4 bases and J by 2 bases, with 18 bases between. This CDR3 contains 16 residues. The CDR3 is CASSLITNYGNYGYTF. The CDR3 coding sequence is TGTGCCAGCAGCCTCATCACGAACTACGGGAACTATGGCTACACCTTC.

The chain employs TRBV10-3 and TRBJ2-3; 9 nucleotides match TRBD2. V dropped 3 bases and J dropped 4; count of bases not matched to a gene: 5. The germline gives CDR1 ENHRY, CDR2 SYGVKD. This CDR3 contains 15 residues. CDR3 DNA: TGTGCCATCAGTGAAGTAGCGGGAGCTCCAGATACGCAGTATTTT. This sequence encodes CAISEVAGAPDTQYF.